Described below is a single T cell receptor beta chain sequence and its context. The CDR3 spans 15 residues. From germline, CDR1 is SNHLY and CDR2 FYNNEI. V lost 5 bases and J 0 bases, leaving 10 bases between the germline ends. The protocol was immunoSEQ multiplex PCR, while the TCRdb copy is restricted to in-frame clones and leaves out a portion. The sample comprises about 68,000 clones, 93% of which are singletons, and 4.4% rests with the top ten. The TCR was taken from a middle-aged man with rheumatoid arthritis. The source material was PBMCs. The chain joins TRBV2 to TRBJ2-2; possible D gene TRBD2, 6 bases. The CDR3, as DNA: TGTGCCAGCAGTAACGGGAGTCCGAACACCGGGGAGCTGTTTTTT. This sequence encodes CASSNGSPNTGELFF.